These T cell receptor beta chains were read from a single sample in a study of cytomegalovirus exposure and HLA in healthy donors. Sequencing used immunoSEQ multiplex PCR; TCRdb keeps in-frame clones, though not all of them. The sample consists of some 190,000 clones, about 85% of them appearing once. What was sequenced was PBMCs. The receptors originated from a boy between 2 and 10 years old in good health and CMV-seronegative. CDR3s include the opening cysteine and the closing phenylalanine or tryptophan. D genes are given only for firm matches. Clone sizes are given selectively: once, few, many, or a class where the clone is expanded.

j_call: TRBJ2-1; clone_size: .; v_call: TRBV19; d_call: TRBD2; cdr3_nt: TGTGCCAGTAGTGCCCCACTAGCGGCGATGTACAATGAGCAGTTCTTC; cdr3_aa: CASSAPLAAMYNEQFF
j_call: TRBJ1-6; clone_size: .; v_call: TRBV6-6; d_call: .; cdr3_nt: TGTGCCAGCAGTTACCTTTCCTCTGGCAATTCACCCCTCCACTTT; cdr3_aa: CASSYLSSGNSPLHF
j_call: TRBJ2-2; clone_size: once; v_call: TRBV10-3; d_call: TRBD1; cdr3_nt: TGTGCCATCAGTGAGTCGACAGGGGACACCGGGGAGCTGTTTTTT; cdr3_aa: CAISESTGDTGELFF
j_call: TRBJ2-7; clone_size: .; v_call: TRBV19; d_call: .; cdr3_nt: TGTGCCAGTAGGGGCGACTACGAGCAGTACTTC; cdr3_aa: CASRGDYEQYF
j_call: TRBJ2-2; clone_size: .; v_call: TRBV11-2; d_call: TRBD1; cdr3_nt: TGTGCCAGCGTCTCCTTAAAAGGGGACAGGGGATTGACCGGGGAGCTGTTTTTT; cdr3_aa: CASVSLKGDRGLTGELFF
j_call: TRBJ1-1; clone_size: .; v_call: TRBV7-7; d_call: TRBD1; cdr3_nt: TGTGCCAGCAGCCCGAACCCCTTCGGGACAGTCGGAAACACTGAAGCTTTCTTT; cdr3_aa: CASSPNPFGTVGNTEAFF
j_call: TRBJ2-5; clone_size: .; v_call: TRBV5-4; d_call: TRBD1; cdr3_nt: TGTGCCAGCAGCTTGACGGACAGGGCCGAGACCCAGTACTTC; cdr3_aa: CASSLTDRAETQYF
j_call: TRBJ2-7; clone_size: .; v_call: TRBV27; d_call: TRBD2; cdr3_nt: TGTGCCAGCAGTGGGACTAGTTCACCATACGAGCAGTACTTC; cdr3_aa: CASSGTSSPYEQYF
j_call: TRBJ2-7; clone_size: few; v_call: TRBV29-1; d_call: TRBD1; cdr3_nt: TGCAGCGTTGATATGGGACAGGGGGCTTACGAGCAGTACTTC; cdr3_aa: CSVDMGQGAYEQYF
j_call: TRBJ1-4; clone_size: .; v_call: TRBV30; d_call: TRBD1; cdr3_nt: TGTGCCTGGAGTGCGGACAGGGGGGAAAAACTGTTTTTT; cdr3_aa: CAWSADRGEKLFF
j_call: TRBJ2-2; clone_size: .; v_call: TRBV5-1; d_call: .; cdr3_nt: TGCGCCAGCCGCGGAGGCCTCTATGGCGCCGGGGAGCTGTTTTTT; cdr3_aa: CASRGGLYGAGELFF
j_call: TRBJ1-2; clone_size: .; v_call: TRBV5-1; d_call: TRBD1; cdr3_nt: TGCGCCAGCAGCTTAGACAGGGACTATGGCTACACCTTC; cdr3_aa: CASSLDRDYGYTF
j_call: TRBJ2-1; clone_size: .; v_call: TRBV6-5; d_call: .; cdr3_nt: TGTGCCAGCAGTTACGAGACATTAGGCAATGAGCAGTTCTTC; cdr3_aa: CASSYETLGNEQFF
j_call: TRBJ1-2; clone_size: .; v_call: TRBV6-5; d_call: TRBD1; cdr3_nt: TGTGCCAGCAATAGACAGGGAGCTAACTATGGCTACACCTTC; cdr3_aa: CASNRQGANYGYTF
j_call: TRBJ1-2; clone_size: .; v_call: TRBV18; d_call: .; cdr3_nt: TGTGCCAGCTCACCATCCAGTTCTAACTATGGCTACACCTTC; cdr3_aa: CASSPSSSNYGYTF
j_call: TRBJ2-3; clone_size: .; v_call: TRBV9; d_call: TRBD2; cdr3_nt: TGTGCCAGCAGCGTAGGTATCCTAGCGGGGGGCCTTAGCACAGATACGCAGTATTTT; cdr3_aa: CASSVGILAGGLSTDTQYF
j_call: TRBJ2-1; clone_size: .; v_call: TRBV7-2; d_call: .; cdr3_nt: TGTGCCAGCAGCGGGGGGAGCTCCTACAATGAGCAGTTCTTC; cdr3_aa: CASSGGSSYNEQFF
j_call: TRBJ2-7; clone_size: .; v_call: TRBV2; d_call: TRBD1; cdr3_nt: TGTGCCAGCAGGGGCTTACAGGGGGCGAGGGGCGAGCAGTACTTC; cdr3_aa: CASRGLQGARGEQYF
j_call: TRBJ2-2; clone_size: .; v_call: TRBV7-3; d_call: .; cdr3_nt: TGTGCCAGCAGCCTCAGGACTCCGCAGTTCGCGAACACCGGGGAGCTGTTTTTT; cdr3_aa: CASSLRTPQFANTGELFF
j_call: TRBJ1-6; clone_size: .; v_call: TRBV27; d_call: .; cdr3_nt: TGTGCCAGCAGTTTACCCTCCAGGGGCTATAATTCACCCCTCCACTTT; cdr3_aa: CASSLPSRGYNSPLHF
j_call: TRBJ1-4; clone_size: .; v_call: TRBV30; d_call: .; cdr3_nt: TGTGCCTGGAGTGACGGGGGGGAACTGTTTTTT; cdr3_aa: CAWSDGGELFF
j_call: TRBJ2-7; clone_size: .; v_call: TRBV5-1; d_call: .; cdr3_nt: TGCGCCAGCGGAACGGGACACTCGTTGGACTACGAGCAGTACTTC; cdr3_aa: CASGTGHSLDYEQYF
j_call: TRBJ2-7; clone_size: .; v_call: TRBV2; d_call: .; cdr3_nt: TGTGCCAGCTCCGACAGGAAAACCTACGAGCAGTACTTC; cdr3_aa: CASSDRKTYEQYF
j_call: TRBJ1-1; clone_size: .; v_call: TRBV11-2; d_call: .; cdr3_nt: TGTGCCAGCAGCCCCCGACACTTGGGGCACACTGAAGCTTTCTTT; cdr3_aa: CASSPRHLGHTEAFF
j_call: TRBJ1-4; clone_size: .; v_call: TRBV28; d_call: .; cdr3_nt: TGTGCCAGCAAGTTTGTCGGGGCAGGGGCTGAAAAACTGTTTTTT; cdr3_aa: CASKFVGAGAEKLFF
j_call: TRBJ2-6; clone_size: .; v_call: TRBV2; d_call: .; cdr3_nt: TGTGCCAGCACTACGCTCAATTCGGCCAACGTCCTGACTTTC; cdr3_aa: CASTTLNSANVLTF
j_call: TRBJ1-1; clone_size: .; v_call: TRBV30; d_call: .; cdr3_nt: TGTGCCTGGCTTTCAGGGCTATCGCCGAACACTGAAGCTTTCTTT; cdr3_aa: CAWLSGLSPNTEAFF
j_call: TRBJ2-3; clone_size: .; v_call: TRBV28; d_call: TRBD1; cdr3_nt: TGTGCCAGCAGTCCGCCGACAGGGTCGGTCGGGGATACGCAGTATTTT; cdr3_aa: CASSPPTGSVGDTQYF
j_call: TRBJ2-3; clone_size: .; v_call: TRBV5-1; d_call: .; cdr3_nt: TGCGCCAGCAGCTTGGTGGCGGCGGGTGGAGATACGCAGTATTTT; cdr3_aa: CASSLVAAGGDTQYF
j_call: TRBJ2-1; clone_size: .; v_call: TRBV2; d_call: TRBD2; cdr3_nt: TGTGCCAGCAGTTCCGGGACTAGCGGGGGGTGGGGTGAGCAGTTCTTC; cdr3_aa: CASSSGTSGGWGEQFF
j_call: TRBJ2-1; clone_size: .; v_call: TRBV15; d_call: TRBD2; cdr3_nt: TGTGCCACCAGCAGGACTAGCGGGCCCCCTCAAGAAGAGCAGTTCTTC; cdr3_aa: CATSRTSGPPQEEQFF
j_call: TRBJ2-3; clone_size: .; v_call: TRBV18; d_call: TRBD1; cdr3_nt: TGTGCCAGCTCACCCGAGACAGGGAGCACAGATACGCAGTATTTT; cdr3_aa: CASSPETGSTDTQYF
j_call: TRBJ2-5; clone_size: .; v_call: TRBV7-9; d_call: TRBD2; cdr3_nt: TGTGCCAGCAGCTTAGCGCAGACTATAGCGGGCCAACGGGGGGAGACCCAGTACTTC; cdr3_aa: CASSLAQTIAGQRGETQYF
j_call: TRBJ2-1; clone_size: .; v_call: TRBV18; d_call: TRBD2; cdr3_nt: TGTGCCAGCTCACCAGGGACTAGCGGATACAATGAGCAGTTCTTC; cdr3_aa: CASSPGTSGYNEQFF
j_call: TRBJ2-2; clone_size: .; v_call: TRBV19; d_call: .; cdr3_nt: TGTGCCAGTAACATTATGTCGGGGACCGGGGAGCTGTTTTTT; cdr3_aa: CASNIMSGTGELFF
j_call: TRBJ1-2; clone_size: .; v_call: TRBV5-5; d_call: TRBD1; cdr3_nt: TGTGCCAGCAGCTTGGCGGGACAGGCTGCGAACTATGGCTACACCTTC; cdr3_aa: CASSLAGQAANYGYTF
j_call: TRBJ2-1; clone_size: .; v_call: TRBV5-1; d_call: TRBD1; cdr3_nt: TGCGCCAGCAGCTCCTACAGGGGGGACAATGAGCAGTTCTTC; cdr3_aa: CASSSYRGDNEQFF
j_call: TRBJ1-5; clone_size: few; v_call: TRBV2; d_call: TRBD1; cdr3_nt: TGTGCCAGCAGGGGGACAGGAGATCAGCCCCAGCATTTT; cdr3_aa: CASRGTGDQPQHF
j_call: TRBJ1-1; clone_size: few; v_call: TRBV5-4; d_call: TRBD1; cdr3_nt: TGTGCCAGCAGCTTACAGGGGGCGCTGCGGACTGAAGCTTTCTTT; cdr3_aa: CASSLQGALRTEAFF
j_call: TRBJ2-1; clone_size: once; v_call: TRBV19; d_call: .; cdr3_nt: TGTGCCAGTAGTATTGGGGGCACCTACAATGAGCAGTTCTTC; cdr3_aa: CASSIGGTYNEQFF
j_call: TRBJ1-2; clone_size: .; v_call: TRBV19; d_call: .; cdr3_nt: TGTGCCAGTAGTGATAGGACACCGTATGGCTACACCTTC; cdr3_aa: CASSDRTPYGYTF
j_call: TRBJ2-5; clone_size: .; v_call: TRBV28; d_call: TRBD1; cdr3_nt: TGTGCCAGCAGTTTTCAGGGGGCAGGGATGGAGACCCAGTACTTC; cdr3_aa: CASSFQGAGMETQYF
j_call: TRBJ2-1; clone_size: once; v_call: TRBV13; d_call: .; cdr3_nt: TGTGCCAGCAGCCAGGTTAGGGAGCAGTTCTTC; cdr3_aa: CASSQVREQFF
j_call: TRBJ2-1; clone_size: few; v_call: TRBV6-4; d_call: .; cdr3_nt: TGTGCCAGCAGTGACTCTTGGCGACAGTCCTACAATGAGCAGTTCTTC; cdr3_aa: CASSDSWRQSYNEQFF
j_call: TRBJ2-3; clone_size: .; v_call: TRBV7-9; d_call: .; cdr3_nt: TGTGCCAGCAGCTTAAGAGGAGGGGTGGATACGCAGTATTTT; cdr3_aa: CASSLRGGVDTQYF
j_call: TRBJ2-1; clone_size: .; v_call: TRBV2; d_call: TRBD2; cdr3_nt: TGTGCCAGCAGTAGACTAGCGGGGGGGCGGGACAATGAGCAGTTCTTC; cdr3_aa: CASSRLAGGRDNEQFF
j_call: TRBJ2-2; clone_size: .; v_call: TRBV4-1; d_call: TRBD1; cdr3_nt: TGCGCCAGCAGCCATGGACAGGGGACCGGGGAGCTGTTTTTT; cdr3_aa: CASSHGQGTGELFF
j_call: TRBJ2-7; clone_size: .; v_call: TRBV7-9; d_call: TRBD1; cdr3_nt: TGTGCCAGCAGCTTTCTCCGGACAGGGGAGGGCGAGCAGTACTTC; cdr3_aa: CASSFLRTGEGEQYF
j_call: TRBJ2-5; clone_size: .; v_call: TRBV10-2; d_call: .; cdr3_nt: TGCGCCAGCACCCGGAGACGGGAGACCCAGTACTTC; cdr3_aa: CASTRRRETQYF
j_call: TRBJ2-3; clone_size: .; v_call: TRBV27; d_call: TRBD1; cdr3_nt: TGTGCCAGCAGTTCCCGACAGGGTAGGACAGATACGCAGTATTTT; cdr3_aa: CASSSRQGRTDTQYF
j_call: TRBJ1-1; clone_size: .; v_call: TRBV5-1; d_call: .; cdr3_nt: TGCGCCAGCAGCTTGGACCCTACTACCGAAGCTTTCTTT; cdr3_aa: CASSLDPTTEAFF
j_call: TRBJ1-2; clone_size: .; v_call: TRBV19; d_call: .; cdr3_nt: TGTGCCAGTAGACCTCGAGGAGGGAGTCATGGCTACACCTTC; cdr3_aa: CASRPRGGSHGYTF
j_call: TRBJ1-5; clone_size: once; v_call: TRBV4-2; d_call: .; cdr3_nt: TGTGCCAGCAGCCGGGGGGAGGGTAGGAGCAATCAGCCCCAGCATTTT; cdr3_aa: CASSRGEGRSNQPQHF
j_call: TRBJ2-3; clone_size: .; v_call: TRBV7-8; d_call: TRBD1; cdr3_nt: TGTGCCAGCAGCAGGGACAGGGCAAAAGATACGCAGTATTTT; cdr3_aa: CASSRDRAKDTQYF
j_call: TRBJ2-1; clone_size: .; v_call: TRBV6-5; d_call: TRBD2; cdr3_nt: TGTGCCAGCACCCGAACCGGGGGGGCCTACAATGAGCAGTTCTTC; cdr3_aa: CASTRTGGAYNEQFF
j_call: TRBJ1-1; clone_size: .; v_call: TRBV5-1; d_call: TRBD1; cdr3_nt: TGCGCCAGCAGCGGACAGGCCGGGATAGACACTGAAGCTTTCTTT; cdr3_aa: CASSGQAGIDTEAFF